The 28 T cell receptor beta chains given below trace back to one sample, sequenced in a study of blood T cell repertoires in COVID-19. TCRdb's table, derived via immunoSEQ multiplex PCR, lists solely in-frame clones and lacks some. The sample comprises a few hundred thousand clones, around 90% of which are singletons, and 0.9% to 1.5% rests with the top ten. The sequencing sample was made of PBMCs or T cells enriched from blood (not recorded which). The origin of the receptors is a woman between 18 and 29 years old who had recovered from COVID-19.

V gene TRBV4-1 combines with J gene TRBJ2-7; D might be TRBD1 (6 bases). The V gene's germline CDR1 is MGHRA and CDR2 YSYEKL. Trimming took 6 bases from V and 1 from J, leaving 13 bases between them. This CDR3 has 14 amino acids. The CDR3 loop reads CASRLDRSSYEQYF. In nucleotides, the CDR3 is TGCGCCAGCAGACTTGACAGGAGTTCCTACGAGCAGTACTTC.

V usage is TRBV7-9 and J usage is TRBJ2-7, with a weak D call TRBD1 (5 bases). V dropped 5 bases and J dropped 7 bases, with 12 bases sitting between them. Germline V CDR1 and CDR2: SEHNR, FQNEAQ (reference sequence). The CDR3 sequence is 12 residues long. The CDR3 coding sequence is TGTGCCAGCAGCGATTCAGGGTCTGAGCAGTACTTC. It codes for CASSDSGSEQYF.

The DNA for the CDR3 is TGTGCCAGCAGCGCGAAGAACACTGAAGCTTTCTTT. Its translation is CASSAKNTEAFF. V and J are TRBV6-5 and TRBJ1-1; D remains ambiguous. V was cut by 6 bases and J by 1 base, with 6 bases left in between. The CDR3 is 12 amino acids. Looked up from germline, CDR1 is MNHEY and CDR2 is SVGAGI.

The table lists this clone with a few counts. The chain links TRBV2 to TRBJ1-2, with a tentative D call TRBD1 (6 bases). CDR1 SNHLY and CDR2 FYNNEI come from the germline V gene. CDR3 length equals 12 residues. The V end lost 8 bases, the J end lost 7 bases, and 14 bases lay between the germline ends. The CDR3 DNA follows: TGTGCCAGCGATACAGGGCTACCTGGCTACACCTTC. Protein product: CASDTGLPGYTF.

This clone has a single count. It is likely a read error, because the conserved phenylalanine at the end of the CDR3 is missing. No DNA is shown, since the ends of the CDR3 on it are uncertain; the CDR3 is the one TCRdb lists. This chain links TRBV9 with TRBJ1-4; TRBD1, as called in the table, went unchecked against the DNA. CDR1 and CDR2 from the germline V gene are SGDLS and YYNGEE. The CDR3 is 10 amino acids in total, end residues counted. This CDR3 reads CASSARDSLL.

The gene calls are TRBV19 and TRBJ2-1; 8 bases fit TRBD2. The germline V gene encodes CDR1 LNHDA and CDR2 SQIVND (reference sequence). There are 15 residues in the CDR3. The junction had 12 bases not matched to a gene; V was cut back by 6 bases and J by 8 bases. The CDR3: CASSQPGLEWHEQFF. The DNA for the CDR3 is TGTGCCAGTAGCCAACCGGGACTAGAATGGCATGAGCAGTTCTTC.

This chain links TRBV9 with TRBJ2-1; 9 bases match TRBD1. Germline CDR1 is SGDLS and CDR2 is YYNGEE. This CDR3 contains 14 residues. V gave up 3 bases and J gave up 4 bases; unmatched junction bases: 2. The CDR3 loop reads CASSAGQGYNEQFF. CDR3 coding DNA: TGTGCCAGCAGCGCGGGACAGGGATACAATGAGCAGTTCTTC.

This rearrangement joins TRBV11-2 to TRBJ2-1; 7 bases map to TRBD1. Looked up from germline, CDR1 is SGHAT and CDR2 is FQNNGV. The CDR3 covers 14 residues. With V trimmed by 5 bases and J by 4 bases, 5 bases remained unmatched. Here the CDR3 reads CASSPTGVYNEQFF. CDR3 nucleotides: TGTGCCAGCAGCCCCACAGGGGTGTACAATGAGCAGTTCTTC. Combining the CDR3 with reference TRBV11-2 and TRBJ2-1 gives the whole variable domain EAGVAQSPRYKIIEKRQSVAFWCNPISGHATLYWYQQILGQGPKLLIQFQNNGVVDDSQLPKDRFSAERLKGVDSTLKIQPAKLEDSAVYLCASSPTGVYNEQFFGPGTRLTVL.

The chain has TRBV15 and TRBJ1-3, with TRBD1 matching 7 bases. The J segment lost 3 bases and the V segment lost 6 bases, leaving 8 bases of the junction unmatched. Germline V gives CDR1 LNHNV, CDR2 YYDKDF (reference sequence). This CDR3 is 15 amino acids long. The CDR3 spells CATRRQGMSGNTIYF. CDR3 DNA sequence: TGTGCCACCAGGCGACAGGGTATGAGTGGAAACACCATATATTTT.

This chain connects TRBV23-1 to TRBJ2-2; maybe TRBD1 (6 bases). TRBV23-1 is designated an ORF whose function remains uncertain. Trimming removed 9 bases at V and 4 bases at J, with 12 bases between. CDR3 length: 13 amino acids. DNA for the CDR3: TGCGCCAGTCCCGGACAGCTCACCGGGGAGCTGTTTTTT. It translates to CASPGQLTGELFF.

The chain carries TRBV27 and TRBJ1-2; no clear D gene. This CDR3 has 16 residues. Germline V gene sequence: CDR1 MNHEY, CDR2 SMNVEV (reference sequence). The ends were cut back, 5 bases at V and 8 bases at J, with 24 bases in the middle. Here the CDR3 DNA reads TGTGCCAGCAGTCTTCACGGGGTACCTTCTGGGTCCGGCTACACCTTC. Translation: CASSLHGVPSGSGYTF.

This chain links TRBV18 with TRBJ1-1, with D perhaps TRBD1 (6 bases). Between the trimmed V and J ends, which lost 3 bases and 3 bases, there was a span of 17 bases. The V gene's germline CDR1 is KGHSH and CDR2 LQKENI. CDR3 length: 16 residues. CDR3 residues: CASSPKPARGDTEAFF. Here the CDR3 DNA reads TGTGCCAGCTCACCGAAGCCCGCCAGGGGTGACACTGAAGCTTTCTTT.

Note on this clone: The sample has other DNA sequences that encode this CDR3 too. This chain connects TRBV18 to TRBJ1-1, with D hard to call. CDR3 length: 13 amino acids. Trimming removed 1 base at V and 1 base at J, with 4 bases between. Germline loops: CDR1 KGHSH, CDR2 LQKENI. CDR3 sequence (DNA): TGTGCCAGCTCACCACGAGCGAACACTGAAGCTTTCTTT. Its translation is CASSPRANTEAFF.

This CDR3 is CASSSGQGWTFYNSPLHF. Written as DNA, the CDR3 is TGTGCCAGCAGCAGCGGACAGGGGTGGACCTTCTATAATTCACCCCTCCACTTT. The chain employs TRBV7-9 and TRBJ1-6, with 9 bases matching TRBD1. After removal of 5 bases from V and 3 bases from J, the junction contained 11 bases not matched to a gene. This CDR3 is 18 amino acids long. The germline CDR1 and CDR2 sequences are SEHNR and FQNEAQ (reference sequence).

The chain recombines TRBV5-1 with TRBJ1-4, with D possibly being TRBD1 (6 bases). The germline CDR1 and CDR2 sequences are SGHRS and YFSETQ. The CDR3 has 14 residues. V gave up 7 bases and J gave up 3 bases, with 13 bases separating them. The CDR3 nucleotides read TGCGCCAGCCGACAGGAGAGTGCTAATGAAAAACTGTTTTTT. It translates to CASRQESANEKLFF.

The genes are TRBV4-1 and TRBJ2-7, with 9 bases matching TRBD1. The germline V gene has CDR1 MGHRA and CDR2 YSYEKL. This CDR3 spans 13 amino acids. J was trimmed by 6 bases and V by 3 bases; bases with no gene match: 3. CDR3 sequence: CASSHGQGSEQYF. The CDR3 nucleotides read TGCGCCAGCAGCCATGGACAGGGGTCCGAGCAGTACTTC.

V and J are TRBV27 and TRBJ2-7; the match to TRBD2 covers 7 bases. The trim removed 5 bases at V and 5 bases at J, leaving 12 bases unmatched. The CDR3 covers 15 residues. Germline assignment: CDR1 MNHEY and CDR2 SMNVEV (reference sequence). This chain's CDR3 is CASSARGAGSHEQYF. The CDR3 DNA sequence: TGTGCCAGCAGTGCGCGGGGAGCGGGGAGCCACGAGCAGTACTTC.

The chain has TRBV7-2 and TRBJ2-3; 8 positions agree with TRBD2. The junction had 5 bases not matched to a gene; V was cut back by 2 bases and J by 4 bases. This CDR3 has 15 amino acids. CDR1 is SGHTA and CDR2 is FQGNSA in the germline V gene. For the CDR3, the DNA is TGTGCCAGCAGCTTAAGCGGGGGCGGGTCAGATACGCAGTATTTT. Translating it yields CASSLSGGGSDTQYF.

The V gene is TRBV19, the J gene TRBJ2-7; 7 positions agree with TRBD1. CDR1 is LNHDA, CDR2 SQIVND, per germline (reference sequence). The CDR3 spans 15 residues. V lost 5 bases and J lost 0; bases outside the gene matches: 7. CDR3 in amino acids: CASSPWTGSSYEQYF. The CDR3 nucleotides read TGTGCCAGTAGTCCCTGGACAGGTTCCTCCTACGAGCAGTACTTC.

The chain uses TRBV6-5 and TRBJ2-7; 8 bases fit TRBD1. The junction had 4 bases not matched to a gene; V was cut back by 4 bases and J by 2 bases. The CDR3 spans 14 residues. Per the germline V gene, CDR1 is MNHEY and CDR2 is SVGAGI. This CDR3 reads CASSWTDRAYEQYF. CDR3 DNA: TGTGCCAGCAGTTGGACGGACAGGGCCTACGAGCAGTACTTC.

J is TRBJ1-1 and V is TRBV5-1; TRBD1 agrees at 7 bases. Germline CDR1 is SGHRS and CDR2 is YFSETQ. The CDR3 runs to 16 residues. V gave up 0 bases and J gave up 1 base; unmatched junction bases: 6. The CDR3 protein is CASSLGWGQRNTEAFF. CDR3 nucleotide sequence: TGCGCCAGCAGCTTGGGATGGGGACAGAGGAACACTGAAGCTTTCTTT.

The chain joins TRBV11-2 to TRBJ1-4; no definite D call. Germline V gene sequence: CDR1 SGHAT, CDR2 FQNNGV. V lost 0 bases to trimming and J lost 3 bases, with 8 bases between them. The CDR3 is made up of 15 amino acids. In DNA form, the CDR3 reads TGTGCCAGCAGCTTAGACCGGGGTCCTAATGAAAAACTGTTTTTT. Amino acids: CASSLDRGPNEKLFF.

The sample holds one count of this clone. The CDR3 sequence: CASSATGGSTDTQYF. CDR3 nucleotide sequence: TGTGCCAGCAGCGCTACAGGGGGTAGCACAGATACGCAGTATTTT. This chain links TRBV6-4 with TRBJ2-3; 8 bases line up with TRBD1. CDR3 size: 15 residues. The germline gives CDR1 MRHNA, CDR2 SNTAGT. V lost 6 bases, J lost 0 bases, and 5 bases stayed unmatched.

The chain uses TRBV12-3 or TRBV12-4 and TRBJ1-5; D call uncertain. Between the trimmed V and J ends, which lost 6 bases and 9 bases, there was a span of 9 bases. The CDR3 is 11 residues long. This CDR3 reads CASSEAGPQHF. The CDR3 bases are TGTGCCAGCAGCGAGGCCGGGCCCCAGCATTTT.

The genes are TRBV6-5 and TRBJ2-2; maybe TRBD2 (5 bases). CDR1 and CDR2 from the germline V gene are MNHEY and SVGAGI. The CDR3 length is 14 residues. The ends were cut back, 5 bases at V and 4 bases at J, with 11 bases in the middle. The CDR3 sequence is CASSQNEGTGELFF. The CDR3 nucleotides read TGTGCCAGCAGTCAGAACGAGGGCACCGGGGAGCTGTTTTTT.

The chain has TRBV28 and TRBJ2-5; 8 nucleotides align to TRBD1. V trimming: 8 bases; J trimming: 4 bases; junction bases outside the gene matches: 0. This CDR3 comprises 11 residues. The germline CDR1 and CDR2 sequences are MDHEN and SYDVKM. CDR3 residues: CASGQGETQYF. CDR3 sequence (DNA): TGTGCCAGCGGACAGGGAGAGACCCAGTACTTC.

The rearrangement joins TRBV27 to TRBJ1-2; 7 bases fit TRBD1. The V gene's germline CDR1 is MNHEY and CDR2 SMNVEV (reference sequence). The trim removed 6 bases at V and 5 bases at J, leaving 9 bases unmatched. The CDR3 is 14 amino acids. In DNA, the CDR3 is TGTGCCAGCAGGCCGCGACAGGGTTGGTATGGCTACACCTTC. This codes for CASRPRQGWYGYTF.

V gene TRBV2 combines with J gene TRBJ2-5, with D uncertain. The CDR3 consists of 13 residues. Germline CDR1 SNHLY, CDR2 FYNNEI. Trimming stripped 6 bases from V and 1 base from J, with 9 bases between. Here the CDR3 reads CASSRQVQETQYF. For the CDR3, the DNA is TGTGCCAGCAGCCGGCAGGTCCAAGAGACCCAGTACTTC.